This T cell receptor (beta chain) was profiled in a study of metastatic and nonmetastatic thyroid tumors. In the study overall: Repertoires of blood and of tissue (tumor or nodule) from malignant and benign thyroid patients were compared. Whole-study results and caveats: The reported finding was significantly higher TCR beta diversity in malignant thyroid tumors relative to benign nodules, in blood and tumor.

No patient received treatment before thyroid surgery. In the authors' methods: A classifier for distant metastasis in papillary thyroid cancer was constructed using CDR3 differences observed across clinicopathological groups. MiXCR was used by TCRdb to re-call the PCR reads. TCRdb, not the original authors, processed these V and J calls. Among over 50,000 clones listed, more than 25% were seen once. This clone was detected a few times. Its antigen is unknown. This CDR3 comprises 14 residues. V lost 3 bases, J lost 1 base, and 9 bases lay in between. The clonotype comes from a female donor with papillary thyroid cancer or a benign thyroid nodule (not recorded which). Some clones in this sample may be carry-over from other donors' samples. The sample was blood. The chain recombines TRBV12-3 or TRBV12-4 with TRBJ1-1; D is ambiguous. The CDR3 sequence: CASSFSVGNTEAFF. CDR3 DNA sequence: TGTGCCAGCAGTTTCTCCGTAGGGAACACTGAAGCTTTCTTT.